This T cell receptor beta chain was sequenced for a study of T-cell reconstitution after alpha-beta-depleted transplantation in children. J was trimmed by 4 bases and V by 2 bases; bases with no gene match: 21. The CDR3 is made up of 21 amino acids. During its preparation, the TCRbeta library received unique molecular identifiers. MiXCR was run by TCRdb on the PCR reads, yielding one entry per CDR3 protein. The sample contains some 500,000 distinct CDR3 sequences, about a sixth of which appear only once. The receptor comes from a human donor who donated a stem cell graft to a child with acute lymphoblastic leukemia. This chain uses TRBV12-3 or TRBV12-4 with TRBJ2-3; 10 bases are a match to TRBD2. The source was PBMCs from the stem cell graft donor, collected from the stem cell graft. The CDR3 here is CASSLNSLLAGESDPADTQYF. DNA for the CDR3: TGTGCCAGCAGTTTAAACTCCCTGCTAGCGGGAGAATCGGATCCGGCAGATACGCAGTATTTT.